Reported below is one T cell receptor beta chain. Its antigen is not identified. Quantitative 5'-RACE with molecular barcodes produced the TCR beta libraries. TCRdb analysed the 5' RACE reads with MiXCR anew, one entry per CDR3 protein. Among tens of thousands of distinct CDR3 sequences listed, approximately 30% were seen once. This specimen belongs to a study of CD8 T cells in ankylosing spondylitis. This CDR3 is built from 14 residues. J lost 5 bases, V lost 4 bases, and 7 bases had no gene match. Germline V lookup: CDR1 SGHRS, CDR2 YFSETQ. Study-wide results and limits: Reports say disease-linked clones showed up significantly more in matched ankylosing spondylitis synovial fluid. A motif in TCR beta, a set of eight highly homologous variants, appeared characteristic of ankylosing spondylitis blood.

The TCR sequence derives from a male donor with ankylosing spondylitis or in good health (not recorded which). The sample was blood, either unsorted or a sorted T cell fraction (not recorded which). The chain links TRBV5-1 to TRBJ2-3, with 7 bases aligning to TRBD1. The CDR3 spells CASSPIRQGDTQYF. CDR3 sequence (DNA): TGCGCCAGCAGCCCCATCCGACAGGGAGATACGCAGTATTTT.